This T cell receptor beta chain was identified during a study of immune evolution from preneoplasia to lung adenocarcinoma (dated by TCRdb to about 2021). Study-wide context: HLA loss of heterozygosity was found in 7% of AIS, around 15% of MIA and 33% of ADC lesions, and in no AAH lesions. The study used immune gene expression, TCR sequencing and multiplex immunofluorescence to profile the immune contexture of lung adenocarcinoma precursors and invasive adenocarcinoma. Sample size was determined by specimen availability and not by a prior power calculation. POLYSOLVER was used to infer Class I HLA alleles from exome data, while LOHHLA was used to detect allele-specific HLA loss. A total of 40 to 60 patients with pulmonary nodules who underwent surgical resection were included in the overall cohort. It was reported in the study that 105 samples were used for TCR sequencing. The immune data were integrated with whole exome sequencing and methylation data obtained from the same cohort of nodules. The TCR sequencing data were obtained from about 51 patients. Resected precursor lesions (AAH, AIS, MIA) and invasive adenocarcinomas were compared with paired morphologically normal lung tissue.

The paper as a whole reports these results and caveats: The highest top T cell clone frequencies were observed in normal lung, and a progressive decrease in top T cell clone frequencies appeared to occur from AAH through AIS, MIA and invasive adenocarcinoma. T cell clonality was highest in KRAS-mutant nodules compared with EGFR-mutant or double wild-type lesions. The highest clonality was observed in normal lung, whereas higher T cell density and diversity but lower clonality appeared to be present in later-stage lesions. The findings rested on association rather than direct causation, and larger cohorts with long-term follow-up and longitudinal biopsies were considered necessary. Because all patients were from Japan and China, applicability to Western populations was uncertain.

Patients underwent resection in Japan or China between the mid-2010s and the late 2010s. Histologic diagnosis of each case was confirmed independently by two lung cancer pathologists on H&E slides. To enrich premalignant or tumor cells for nucleic acid extraction, macro-dissection was performed after pathologic assessment. DNA was isolated from FFPE tissue using the AllPrep DNA/RNA FFPE Kit. The immunoSEQ hsTCRbeta Kit was used to sequence TCR beta CDR3 regions from DNA. Per the original workflow: The ImmunoSEQ Analyzer was used to analyse the TCR sequencing data. T cell clonality was defined as 1 minus Pielou's evenness computed on productive rearrangements. To measure T cell diversity, the inverse Simpson index was applied to productive templates. T cell density was defined as TCR beta template counts normalized to usable DNA, with usable DNA estimated by amplification and sequencing of housekeeping genes. Two-sided Kruskal-Wallis tests were used to compare TCR metrics across histologic stages. TCRdb carries this immuneACCESS record with in-frame sequences only. Its versions omit some clonotypes, under half of them owing to an unresolved V gene in the studies checked, with the rest unexplained. The V and J calls and clone size come from that table; D and trimming were worked out from the DNA. This sample gives 30,000 to 45,000 clones in total; under 85% of them show up just once. Jointly, the top ten make up roughly 6.1% of the sample.

The CDR3 goes from the cysteine to the phenylalanine over 13 residues. The only DNA kept is the CDR3, 39 bases in frame from the first base. At the junction V is shortened by 5 bases and J by 6 bases, with 12 bases in between. Based on the germline V gene, the CDR1 and CDR2 sequences are SGHNT and YENEEA. With regard to this clone: It has no known antigen specificity. No base qualities exist here, and no much larger clone lies one base off it.

The origin of this receptor is a person between 55 and 69 years old with lung adenocarcinoma. Rearrangement joined TRBV11-3 to TRBJ2-3, with a weak D call of TRBD2 (6 bases match). Sequencing input: FFPE invasive lung adenocarcinoma tissue. The meaning of the sample's cell subset or site label: frankly invasive lung adenocarcinoma (ADC). The base sequence is TGTGCCAGCAGCATCGGGAGCGGGGATACGCAGTATTTT. This translates into CASSIGSGDTQYF.